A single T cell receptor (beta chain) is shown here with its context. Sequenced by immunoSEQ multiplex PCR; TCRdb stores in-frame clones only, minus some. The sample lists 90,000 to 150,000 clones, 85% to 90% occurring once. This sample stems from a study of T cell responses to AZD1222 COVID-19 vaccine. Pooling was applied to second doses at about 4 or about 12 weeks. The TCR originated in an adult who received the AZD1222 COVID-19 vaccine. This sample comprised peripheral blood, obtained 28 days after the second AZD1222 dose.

CDR3: CASSQLGSGGLSYEQYF. DNA for the CDR3: TGCGCCAGCAGCCAGTTGGGCAGCGGGGGGCTTTCCTACGAGCAGTACTTC. The genes are TRBV4-1 and TRBJ2-7; 9 nucleotides line up with TRBD2. Germline-derived CDR1 and CDR2 are MGHRA and YSYEKL. This CDR3 is built from 17 residues. Trimming took 3 bases from V and 1 from J; bases not matched to a gene: 10.